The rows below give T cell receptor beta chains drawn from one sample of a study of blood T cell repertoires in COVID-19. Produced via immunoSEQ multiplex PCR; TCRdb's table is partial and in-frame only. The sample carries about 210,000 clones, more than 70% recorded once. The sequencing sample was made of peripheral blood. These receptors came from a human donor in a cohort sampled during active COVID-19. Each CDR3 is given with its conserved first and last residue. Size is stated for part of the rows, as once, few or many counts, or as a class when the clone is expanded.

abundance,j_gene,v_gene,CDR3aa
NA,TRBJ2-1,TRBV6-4,CASSDSSSEGNEQFF
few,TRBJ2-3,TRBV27,CASAGQLTDTQYF
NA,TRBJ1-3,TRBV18,CASSQQGFLSGNTIYF
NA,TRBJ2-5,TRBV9,CASSALPSTASVGTQYF
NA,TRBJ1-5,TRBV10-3,CAISSGTGSSQPQHF
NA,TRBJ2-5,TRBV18,CASSPREGGETQYF
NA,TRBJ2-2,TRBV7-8,CASSSWGLAGRNTGELFF
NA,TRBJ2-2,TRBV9,CASSVGGNMGYTGELFF
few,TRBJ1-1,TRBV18,CASSPVVGANTEAFF
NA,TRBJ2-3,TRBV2,CASSTLRTDTQYF
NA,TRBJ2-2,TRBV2,CASTRSNTGELFF
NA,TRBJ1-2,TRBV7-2,CASSSTFGREGDGYTF
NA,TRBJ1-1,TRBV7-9,CASSLLGDTEAFF
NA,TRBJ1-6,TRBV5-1,CASSLKAGGNSPLHF
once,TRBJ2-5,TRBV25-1,CASSEFRGQRQETQYF
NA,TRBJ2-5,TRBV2,CASSDRGYWSGETQYF
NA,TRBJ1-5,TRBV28,CASSDRSHQPQHF
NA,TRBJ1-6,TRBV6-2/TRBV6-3,CASSYWAGDSPLHF
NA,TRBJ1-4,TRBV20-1,CSASTPGGAGEKLFF
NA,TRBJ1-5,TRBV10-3,CAISGAGGNQPQHF
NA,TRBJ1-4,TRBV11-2,CASSLYNEKLFF
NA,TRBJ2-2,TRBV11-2,CASSSGTAYGSIDTGELFF
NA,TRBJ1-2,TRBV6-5,CASSYSAGRANYGYTF
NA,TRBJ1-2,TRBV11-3,CASSSTGGNGYTF
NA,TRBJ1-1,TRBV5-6,CASSLVDRVNTEAFF
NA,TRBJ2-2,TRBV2,CASSPVGRWEPGELFF
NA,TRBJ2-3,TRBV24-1,CATSDLGLAGGPGVTDTQYF
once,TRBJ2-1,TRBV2,CASRTGGINEQFF
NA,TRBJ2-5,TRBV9,CASSVRLAGGLETQYF
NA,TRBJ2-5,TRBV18,CASSPRREGRETQYF
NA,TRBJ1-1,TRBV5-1,CASSLPGGGEAFF
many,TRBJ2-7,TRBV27,CASSLGHLYEQYF
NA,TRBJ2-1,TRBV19,CASSISGDEQFF
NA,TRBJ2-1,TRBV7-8,CASSSSGGPYNEQFF
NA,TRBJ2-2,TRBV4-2,CASSPSRRRGDDGELFF
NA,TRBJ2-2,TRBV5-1,CASSSSGTSFNTGELFF
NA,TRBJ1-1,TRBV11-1,CASSKRGQNTEAFF
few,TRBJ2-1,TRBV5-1,CASSLGQGALADEQFF
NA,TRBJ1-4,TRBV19,CASSHRAANEKLFF
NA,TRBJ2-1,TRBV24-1,CATSDHSGRNNEQFF
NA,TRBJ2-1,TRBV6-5,CASSYSSGGVFEQFF
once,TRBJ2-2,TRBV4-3,CASSQDSFLNTGELFF
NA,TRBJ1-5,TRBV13,CASSPGGGQPQHF
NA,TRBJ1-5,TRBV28,CASSSRQGSNQPQHF
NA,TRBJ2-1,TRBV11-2,CASSLVTGRDNEQFF
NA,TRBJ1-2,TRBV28,CASSLSFSGGGYTF
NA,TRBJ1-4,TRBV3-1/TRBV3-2,CASRRGGLEKLFF
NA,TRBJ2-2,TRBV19,CASRPSGDTGELFF
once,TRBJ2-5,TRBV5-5,CASSLVPQGAQETQYF
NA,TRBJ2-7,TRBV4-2,CASSQDPGDTYEQYF
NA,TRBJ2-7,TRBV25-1,CASRETSSYEQYF
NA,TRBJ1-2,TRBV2,CASSEAQGPYGYTF
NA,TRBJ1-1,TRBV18,CASSPWSQQGIGTEAFF
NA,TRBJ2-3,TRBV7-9,CASSPTGYTDTQYF
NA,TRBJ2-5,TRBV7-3,CASSRGTGETQYF
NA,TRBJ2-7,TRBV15,CASRDRGFRQYF
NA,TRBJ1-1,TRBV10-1,CASRPQGARFTEAFF